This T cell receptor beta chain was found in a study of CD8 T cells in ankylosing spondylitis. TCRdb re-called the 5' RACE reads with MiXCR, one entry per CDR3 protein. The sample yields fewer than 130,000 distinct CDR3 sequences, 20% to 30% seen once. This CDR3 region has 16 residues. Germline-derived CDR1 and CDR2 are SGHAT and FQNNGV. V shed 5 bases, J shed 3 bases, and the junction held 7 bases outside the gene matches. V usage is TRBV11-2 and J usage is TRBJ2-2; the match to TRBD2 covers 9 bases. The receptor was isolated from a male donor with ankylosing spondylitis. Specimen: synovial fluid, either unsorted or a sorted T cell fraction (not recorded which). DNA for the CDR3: TGTGCCAGCAGCCCACGACTAGCGGATGACACCGGGGAGCTGTTTTTT. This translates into CASSPRLADDTGELFF.